A single sample gave rise to the 10 T cell receptor beta chains below, sequenced in a study of Ad26.COV2.S vaccination and SARS-CoV-2 variants. Treatment defined: roughly 18 received Ad26.COV2.S at low or high dose, single or two shots; 5 received placebo; per-sample allocation not given. Each sample was drawn 63 days after the first injection (of vaccine or placebo). TCRdb's copy holds only in-frame clones and misses some; the assay was immunoSEQ multiplex PCR. The sample shows approximately 300,000 clones, 70% to 90% of them seen only once. The sample in question was peripheral blood, obtained in a trial of Ad26.COV2.S vaccine versus placebo. These receptors were collected from a person aged 18 to 65 who received the Ad26.COV2.S COVID-19 vaccine or a placebo.

The rearrangement links TRBV3-1 (or the pseudogene TRBV3-2) to TRBJ2-7, with TRBD2 matching 8 bases. Germline CDR1 is LGHDT and CDR2 is YNNKEL (reference sequence). The CDR3 totals 16 residues. V shed 3 bases and J 3 bases; nucleotides not matched to a gene: 10. Here the CDR3 DNA reads TGTGCCAGCAGCCATCGCCGGGGGGGTGGATTCTACGAGCAGTACTTC. This sequence encodes CASSHRRGGGFYEQYF.

The chain employs TRBV5-6 and TRBJ2-3; the D gene is possibly TRBD1 (5 bases). The CDR3 covers 17 residues. Germline V gene lookup returns CDR1 SGHDT and CDR2 YYEEEE. V was cut by 3 bases and J by 3 bases, with 20 bases left in between. This chain's CDR3 is CASSSPQGRTPTDTQYF. In DNA form, the CDR3 reads TGTGCCAGCAGCTCTCCGCAGGGCAGAACCCCAACAGATACGCAGTATTTT.

The chain joins TRBV7-9 to TRBJ2-7; 10 bases match TRBD1. J gave up 2 bases and V 4 bases, and 2 bases lay outside the gene matches. The germline V gene has CDR1 SEHNR and CDR2 FQNEAQ (reference sequence). This CDR3 is built from 14 residues. CDR3 DNA sequence: TGTGCCAGCAGCTCGACAGGGGGCACCTACGAGCAGTACTTC. It codes for CASSSTGGTYEQYF.

This sequence joins TRBV4-3 and TRBJ2-3; TRBD2 is a possible D gene (7 bases). V was cut by 0 bases and J by 2 bases, with 15 bases left in between. CDR3 size: 17 residues. Germline assignment: CDR1 LGHNA and CDR2 YSLEER. The CDR3 DNA reads TGCGCCAGCAGCCAAGATAGAACGGGGGGACACACAGATACGCAGTATTTT. This encodes CASSQDRTGGHTDTQYF.

The chain combines TRBV29-1 with TRBJ1-1, with a weak D call TRBD1 (5 bases). The V gene lost 4 bases and the J gene lost 8 bases, with 11 bases spanning the gap. Germline loops: CDR1 SQVTM, CDR2 ANQGSEA. CDR3 length equals 11 residues. CDR3 amino acids: CSVGDSAEAFF. The CDR3 DNA reads as TGCAGCGTTGGCGACAGCGCGGAAGCTTTCTTT. The full variable domain, rest sourced from reference TRBV29-1 and TRBJ1-1, is SAVISQKPSRDICQRGTSLTIQCQVDSQVTMMFWYRQQPGQSLTLIATANQGSEATYESGFVIDKFPISRPNLTFSTLTVSNMSPEDSSIYLCSVGDSAEAFFGQGTRLTVV.

The chain is built from TRBV2 and TRBJ1-4; TRBD1 is a possible D gene (5 bases). This CDR3 comprises 14 residues. The V and J ends lost 4 bases and 8 bases respectively, with 14 bases between them. Germline values: CDR1 SNHLY, CDR2 FYNNEI. The CDR3 loop reads CASSAGTGGEKLFF. CDR3 bases: TGTGCCAGCAGTGCTGGGACCGGAGGGGAAAAACTGTTTTTT.

This sequence joins TRBV7-2 and TRBJ1-2, with a weak D call TRBD1 (6 bases). This CDR3 has 16 amino acids. CDR1 is SGHTA and CDR2 is FQGNSA in the germline V gene. The V end was cut by 5 bases, the J end by 0 bases, with 16 bases between. CDR3 nucleotides: TGTGCCAGCAGCCCGAGAGGACAGAAAGCTAACTATGGCTACACCTTC. Protein product: CASSPRGQKANYGYTF. Filled out from reference TRBV7-2 and TRBJ1-2, the complete variable domain reads GAGVSQSPSNKVTEKGKDVELRCDPISGHTALYWYRQSLGQGLEFLIYFQGNSAPDKSGLPSDRFSAERTGGSVSTLTIQRTQQEDSAVYLCASSPRGQKANYGYTFGSGTRLTVV.

The genes are TRBV10-1 and TRBJ2-3, with 7 bases fitting TRBD2. The CDR3 extends over 15 amino acids. The ends lost 8 bases at V and 5 bases at J; junction bases unmatched: 13. Germline V CDR1 and CDR2: WNHNN, SYGVQD (reference sequence). Written as DNA, the CDR3 is TGCGCCAGCTGGGTTGGAGCGGGGCGACGAGATACGCAGTATTTT. Translation: CASWVGAGRRDTQYF.

The chain recombines TRBV4-2 with TRBJ2-5; the D gene could be TRBD1 or TRBD2 (5 bases each). This CDR3 has 18 residues. V dropped 0 bases and J dropped 4 bases, with 21 bases sitting between them. The germline gives CDR1 LGHNA, CDR2 YNFKEQ. The CDR3: CASSQDLPGPRRRETQYF. DNA of the CDR3: TGTGCCAGCAGCCAAGACCTCCCGGGACCCCGAAGGCGAGAGACCCAGTACTTC.

J is TRBJ2-2 and V is TRBV27; D tentatively fits TRBD1 or TRBD2 (7 bases each). CDR3 length equals 13 residues. The V end was cut by 10 bases, the J end by 7 bases, with 16 bases between. Germline V gene lookup returns CDR1 MNHEY and CDR2 SMNVEV (reference sequence). In DNA form, the CDR3 reads TGTGCCATCGGGGAGGGGGCCGTCGGGGAGCTGTTTTTT. Protein product: CAIGEGAVGELFF.